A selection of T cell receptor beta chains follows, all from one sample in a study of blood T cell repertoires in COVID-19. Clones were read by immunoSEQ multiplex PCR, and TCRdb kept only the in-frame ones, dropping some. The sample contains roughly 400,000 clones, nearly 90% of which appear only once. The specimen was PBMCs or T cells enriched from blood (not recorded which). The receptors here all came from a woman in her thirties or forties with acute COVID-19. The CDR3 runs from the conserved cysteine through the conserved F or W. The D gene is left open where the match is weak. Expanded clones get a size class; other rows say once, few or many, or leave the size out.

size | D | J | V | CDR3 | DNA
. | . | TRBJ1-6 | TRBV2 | CASSEGAANSPLHF | TGTGCCAGCAGTGAAGGGGCCGCTAATTCACCCCTCCACTTT
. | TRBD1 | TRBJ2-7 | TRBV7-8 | CASSLASGQGDEQYF | TGTGCCAGCAGCTTAGCCTCGGGGCAGGGGGACGAGCAGTACTTC
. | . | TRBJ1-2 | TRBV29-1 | CSVRQAANYGYTF | TGCAGCGTTCGACAGGCAGCTAACTATGGCTACACCTTC
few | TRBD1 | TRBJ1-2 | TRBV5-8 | CASSWTGFGGYTF | TGTGCCAGCAGCTGGACAGGGTTCGGTGGCTACACCTTC
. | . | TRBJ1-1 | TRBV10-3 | CAISESTGKAEAFF | TGTGCCATCAGTGAGTCGACAGGAAAAGCTGAAGCTTTCTTT
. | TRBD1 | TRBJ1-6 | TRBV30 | CAWSGQGNSPLHF | TGTGCCTGGAGCGGACAGGGCAATTCACCCCTCCACTTT
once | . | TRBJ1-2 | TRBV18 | CASSPGQLNYGYTF | TGTGCCAGCTCACCAGGACAGCTTAACTATGGCTACACCTTC
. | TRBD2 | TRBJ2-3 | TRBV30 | CAESGRTDTQYF | TGTGCTGAAAGCGGGAGGACAGATACGCAGTATTTT
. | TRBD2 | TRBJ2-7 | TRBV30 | CAGDSSGGSYEQYF | TGTGCCGGGGACTCTAGCGGGGGTTCCTACGAGCAGTACTTC
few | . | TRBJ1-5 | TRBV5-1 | CASRLTQGMGEAPQHF | TGCGCCAGCAGACTCACCCAGGGTATGGGGGAGGCGCCCCAGCATTTT
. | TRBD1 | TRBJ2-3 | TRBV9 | CASSVEAGGYDTDTQYF | TGTGCCAGCAGCGTAGAGGCAGGGGGCTATGATACAGATACGCAGTATTTT
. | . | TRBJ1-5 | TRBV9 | CASSGGPSYSNQPQHF | TGTGCCAGCAGCGGAGGGCCCAGCTATAGCAATCAGCCCCAGCATTTT
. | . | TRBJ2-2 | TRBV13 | CASSTLQGGEAAGELFF | TGTGCCAGCAGCACACTACAGGGAGGGGAGGCCGCCGGGGAGCTGTTTTTT
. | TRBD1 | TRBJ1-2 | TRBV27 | CASRGQGQGYTF | TGTGCCAGCCGGGGACAGGGACAGGGCTACACCTTC
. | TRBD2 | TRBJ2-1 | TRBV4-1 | CASSPGTSWGLGNEQFF | TGCGCCAGCAGCCCAGGGACTAGCTGGGGGCTTGGGAATGAGCAGTTCTTC
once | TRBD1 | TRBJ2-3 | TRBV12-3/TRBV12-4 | CASRTGTVQYF | TGTGCCAGCAGGACAGGGACGGTGCAGTATTTT
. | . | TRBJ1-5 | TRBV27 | CASSPSRGAPWEPQHF | TGTGCCAGCAGTCCCTCACGGGGGGCCCCCTGGGAGCCCCAGCATTTT
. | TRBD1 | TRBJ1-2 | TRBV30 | CAWRTGQASANYGYTF | TGTGCCTGGAGGACAGGACAGGCGTCAGCTAACTATGGCTACACCTTC
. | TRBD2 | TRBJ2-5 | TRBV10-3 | CATLAGGPGETQYF | TGTGCCACTTTAGCGGGGGGGCCTGGAGAGACCCAGTACTTC
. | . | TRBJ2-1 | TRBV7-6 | CASSPRGGVGGQSMFF | TGTGCCAGCAGCCCCAGGGGTGGGGTGGGTGGCCAGAGCATGTTCTTC
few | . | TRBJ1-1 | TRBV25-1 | CASSECLDGQNTEAFF | TGTGCCAGCAGTGAATGCCTGGACGGACAGAACACTGAAGCTTTCTTT
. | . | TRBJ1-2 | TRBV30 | CAWSVSGYYGYTF | TGTGCCTGGAGTGTATCGGGGTACTATGGCTACACCTTC
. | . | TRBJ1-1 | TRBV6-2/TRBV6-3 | CASSYSRVFTEAFF | TGTGCCAGCAGTTACTCGAGGGTTTTCACTGAAGCTTTCTTT
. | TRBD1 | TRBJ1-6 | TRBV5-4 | CASSRQGVDNYSPLHF | TGTGCCAGCAGCCGACAGGGAGTGGATAATTACTCACCCCTCCACTTT
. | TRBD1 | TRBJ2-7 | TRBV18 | CASSPGRGQGEQYF | TGTGCCAGCTCACCGGGCAGGGGGCAAGGGGAGCAGTACTTC
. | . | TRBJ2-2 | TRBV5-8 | CASSPWTAVWAGELFF | TGTGCCAGCAGCCCCTGGACAGCGGTTTGGGCCGGGGAGCTGTTTTTT
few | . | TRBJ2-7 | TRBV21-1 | CASSTTGDEQYF | TGTGCCAGCAGCACTACAGGTGACGAGCAGTACTTC
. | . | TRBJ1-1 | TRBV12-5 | CASGPMFGEVTEAFF | TGTGCTAGTGGTCCCATGTTCGGTGAAGTAACTGAAGCTTTCTTT
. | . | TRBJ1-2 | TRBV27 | CASSLYSANYGYTF | TGTGCCAGCAGTTTATATTCAGCTAACTATGGCTACACCTTC
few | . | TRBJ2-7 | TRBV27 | CASSLSGGAGGEQYF | TGTGCCAGCAGTTTATCAGGAGGGGCCGGGGGCGAGCAGTACTTC
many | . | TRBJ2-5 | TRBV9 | CASSENPGLQETQYF | TGTGCCAGCAGCGAAAATCCGGGACTGCAAGAGACCCAGTACTTC
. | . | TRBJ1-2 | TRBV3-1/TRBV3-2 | CASSQGGAGYGYTF | TGTGCCAGCAGCCAAGGAGGCGCGGGCTATGGCTACACCTTC
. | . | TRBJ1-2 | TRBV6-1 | CASSESGNYGYTF | TGTGCCAGCAGTGAATCCGGTAACTATGGCTACACCTTC
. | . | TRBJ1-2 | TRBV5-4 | CASSSTGLANYGYTF | TGTGCCAGCAGCTCAACAGGGCTAGCTAACTATGGCTACACCTTC
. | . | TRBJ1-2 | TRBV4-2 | CASSQDTGNLRNYGYTF | TGTGCCAGCAGCCAGGACACAGGGAATTTACGTAACTATGGCTACACCTTC
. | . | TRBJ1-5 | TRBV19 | CASSIGRTGQPQHF | TGTGCCAGTAGTATAGGGCGGACTGGGCAGCCCCAGCATTTT
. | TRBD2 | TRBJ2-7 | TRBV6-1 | CASSVTTSGGPIYEQYF | TGTGCCAGCAGTGTAACTACTAGCGGGGGGCCCATCTACGAGCAGTACTTC
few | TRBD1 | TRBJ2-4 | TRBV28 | CASYDRGPKNIQYF | TGTGCCAGCTACGACAGGGGCCCTAAAAACATTCAGTACTTC
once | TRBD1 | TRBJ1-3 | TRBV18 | CASSPTTGVRGNTIYF | TGTGCCAGCTCCCCTACAACAGGGGTGAGAGGAAACACCATATATTTT
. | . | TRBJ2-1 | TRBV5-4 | CASRGGGGSDYNEQFF | TGTGCCAGCAGAGGGGGTGGAGGTAGCGACTACAATGAGCAGTTCTTC
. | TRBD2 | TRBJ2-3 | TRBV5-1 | CASSRWTSGGRTDTQYF | TGCGCCAGCAGCCGCTGGACTAGCGGGGGGCGCACAGATACGCAGTATTTT
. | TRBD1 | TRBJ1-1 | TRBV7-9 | CASTVDREHTEAFF | TGTGCCAGCACCGTAGACAGGGAGCACACTGAAGCTTTCTTT
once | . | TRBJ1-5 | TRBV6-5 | CASSYGGVNQPQHF | TGTGCCAGCAGTTACGGAGGAGTCAATCAGCCCCAGCATTTT